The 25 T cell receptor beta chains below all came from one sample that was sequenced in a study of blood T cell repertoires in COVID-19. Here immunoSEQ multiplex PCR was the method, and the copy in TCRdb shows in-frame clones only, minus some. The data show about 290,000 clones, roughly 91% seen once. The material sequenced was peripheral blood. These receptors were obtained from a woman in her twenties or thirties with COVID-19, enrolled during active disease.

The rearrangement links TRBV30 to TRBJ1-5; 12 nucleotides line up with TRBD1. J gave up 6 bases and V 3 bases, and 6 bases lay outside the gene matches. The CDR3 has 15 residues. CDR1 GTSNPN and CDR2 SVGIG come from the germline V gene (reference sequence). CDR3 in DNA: TGTGCCTGGAGCTTGGGACAGGGGGCCCTTCAGCCCCAGCATTTT. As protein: CAWSLGQGALQPQHF.

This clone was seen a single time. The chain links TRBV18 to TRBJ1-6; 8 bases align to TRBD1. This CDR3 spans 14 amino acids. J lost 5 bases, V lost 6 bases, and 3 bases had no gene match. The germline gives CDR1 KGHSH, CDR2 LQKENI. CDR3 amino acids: CASSRTGHNSPLHF. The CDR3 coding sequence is TGTGCCAGCTCGCGGACAGGGCATAATTCACCCCTCCACTTT.

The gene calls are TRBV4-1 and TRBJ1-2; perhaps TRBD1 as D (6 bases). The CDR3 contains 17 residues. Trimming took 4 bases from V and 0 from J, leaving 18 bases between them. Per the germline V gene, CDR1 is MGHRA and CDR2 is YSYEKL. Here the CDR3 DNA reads TGCGCCAGCAGCCGAATGACAGGTGGGATAACTAACTATGGCTACACCTTC. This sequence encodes CASSRMTGGITNYGYTF.

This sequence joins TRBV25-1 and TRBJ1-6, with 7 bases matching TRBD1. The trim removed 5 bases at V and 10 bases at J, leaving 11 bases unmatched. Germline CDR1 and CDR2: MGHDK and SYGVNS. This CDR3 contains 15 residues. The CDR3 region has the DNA TGTGCCAGCAGTCAGGGGACAGTCTACAACTCACCCCTCCACTTT. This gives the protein CASSQGTVYNSPLHF.

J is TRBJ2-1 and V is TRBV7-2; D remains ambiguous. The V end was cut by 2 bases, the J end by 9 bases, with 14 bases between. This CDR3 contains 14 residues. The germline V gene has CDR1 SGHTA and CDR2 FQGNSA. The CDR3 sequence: CASSLPLFYGEQFF. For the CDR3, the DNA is TGTGCCAGCAGCTTACCCCTTTTCTACGGTGAGCAGTTCTTC.

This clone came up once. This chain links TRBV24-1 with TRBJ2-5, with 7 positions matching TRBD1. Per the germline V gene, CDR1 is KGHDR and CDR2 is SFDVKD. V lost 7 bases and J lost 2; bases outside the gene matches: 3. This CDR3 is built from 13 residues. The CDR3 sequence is CATSDRVQETQYF. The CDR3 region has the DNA TGTGCCACCAGCGACAGGGTACAAGAGACCCAGTACTTC.

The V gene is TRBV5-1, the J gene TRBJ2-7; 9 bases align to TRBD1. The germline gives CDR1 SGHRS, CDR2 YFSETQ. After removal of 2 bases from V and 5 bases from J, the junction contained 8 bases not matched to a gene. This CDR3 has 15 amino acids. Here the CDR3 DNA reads TGCGCCAGCAGCTTTGGGACAGGGAGATCCGACGAGCAGTACTTC. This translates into CASSFGTGRSDEQYF.

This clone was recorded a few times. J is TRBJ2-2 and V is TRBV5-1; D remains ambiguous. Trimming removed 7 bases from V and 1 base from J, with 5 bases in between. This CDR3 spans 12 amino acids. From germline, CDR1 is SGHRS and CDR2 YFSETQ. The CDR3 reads CASGQNTGELFF. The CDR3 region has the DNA TGCGCCAGCGGGCAGAACACCGGGGAGCTGTTTTTT.

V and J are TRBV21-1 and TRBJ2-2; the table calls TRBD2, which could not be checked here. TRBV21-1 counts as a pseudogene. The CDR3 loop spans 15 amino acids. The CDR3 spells CASKPSGGNTGELFF. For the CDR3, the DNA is TGTGCCAGCAAACCTAGCGGGGGGAACACCGGGGAGCTGTTTTTT.

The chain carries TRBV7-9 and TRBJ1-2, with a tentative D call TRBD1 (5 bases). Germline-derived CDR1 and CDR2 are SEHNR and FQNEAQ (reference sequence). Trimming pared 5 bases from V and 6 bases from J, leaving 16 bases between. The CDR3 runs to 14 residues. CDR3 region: CASSGAGPSDGYTF. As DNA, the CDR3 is TGTGCCAGCAGCGGGGCCGGGCCCTCAGATGGCTACACCTTC.

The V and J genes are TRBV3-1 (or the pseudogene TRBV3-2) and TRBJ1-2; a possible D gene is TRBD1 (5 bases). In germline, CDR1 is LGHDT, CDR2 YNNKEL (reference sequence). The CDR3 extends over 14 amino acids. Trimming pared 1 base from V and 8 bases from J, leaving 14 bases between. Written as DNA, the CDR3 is TGTGCCAGCAGCCAAGGGGCAGGGAGGAAGGGCTACACCTTC. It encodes CASSQGAGRKGYTF.

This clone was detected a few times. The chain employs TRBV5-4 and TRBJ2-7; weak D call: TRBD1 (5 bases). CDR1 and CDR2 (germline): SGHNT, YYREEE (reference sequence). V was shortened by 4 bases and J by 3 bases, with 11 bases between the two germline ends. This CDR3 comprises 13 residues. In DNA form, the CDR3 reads TGTGCCAGCAGCCTCTGGGGCAGCTACGAGCAGTACTTC. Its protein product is CASSLWGSYEQYF.

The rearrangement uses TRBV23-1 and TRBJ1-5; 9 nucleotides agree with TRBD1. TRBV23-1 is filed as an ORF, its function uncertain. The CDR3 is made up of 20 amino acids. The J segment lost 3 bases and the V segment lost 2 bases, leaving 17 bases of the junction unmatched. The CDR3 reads CASSQNPRGTGFRVNQPQHF. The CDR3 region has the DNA TGCGCCAGCAGTCAAAATCCCAGGGGGACAGGGTTTAGGGTCAATCAGCCCCAGCATTTT.

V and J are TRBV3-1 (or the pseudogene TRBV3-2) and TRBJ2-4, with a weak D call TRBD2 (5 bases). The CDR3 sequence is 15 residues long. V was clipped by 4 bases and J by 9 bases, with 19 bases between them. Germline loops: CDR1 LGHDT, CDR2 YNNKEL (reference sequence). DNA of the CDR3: TGTGCCAGCAGCCTTCGTGGACCCGAGGGTTCCATTCAGTACTTC. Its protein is CASSLRGPEGSIQYF.

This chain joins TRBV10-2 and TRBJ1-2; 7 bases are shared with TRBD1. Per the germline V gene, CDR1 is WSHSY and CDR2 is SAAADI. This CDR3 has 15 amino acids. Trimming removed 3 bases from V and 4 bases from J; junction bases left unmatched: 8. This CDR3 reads CASSERGGWGYGYTF. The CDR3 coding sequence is TGCGCCAGCAGTGAAAGAGGGGGCTGGGGCTATGGCTACACCTTC.

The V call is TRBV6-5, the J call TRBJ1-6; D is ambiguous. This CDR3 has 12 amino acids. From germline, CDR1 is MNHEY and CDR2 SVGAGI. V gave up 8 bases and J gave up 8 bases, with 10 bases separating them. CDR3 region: CASGRKDSPLHF. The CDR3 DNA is TGTGCCAGCGGGAGGAAGGATTCACCCCTCCACTTT.

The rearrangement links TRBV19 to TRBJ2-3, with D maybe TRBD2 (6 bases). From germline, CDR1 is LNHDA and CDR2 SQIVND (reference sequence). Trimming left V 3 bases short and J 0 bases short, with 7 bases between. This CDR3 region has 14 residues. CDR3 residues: CASSMGGSTDTQYF. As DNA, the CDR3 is TGTGCCAGTAGTATGGGGGGAAGCACAGATACGCAGTATTTT.

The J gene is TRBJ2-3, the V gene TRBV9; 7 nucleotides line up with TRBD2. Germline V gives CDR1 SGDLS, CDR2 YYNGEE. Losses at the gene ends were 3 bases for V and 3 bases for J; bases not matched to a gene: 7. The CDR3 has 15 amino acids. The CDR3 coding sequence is TGTGCCAGCAGCGCGGGGAGGGGTGGGACAGATACGCAGTATTTT. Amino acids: CASSAGRGGTDTQYF.

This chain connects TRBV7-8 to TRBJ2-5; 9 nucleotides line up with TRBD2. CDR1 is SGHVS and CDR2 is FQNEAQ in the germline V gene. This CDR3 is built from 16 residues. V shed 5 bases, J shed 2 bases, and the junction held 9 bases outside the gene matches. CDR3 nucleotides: TGTGCCAGCAGCCCACACCTAGCGGGGCTTCAAGAGACCCAGTACTTC. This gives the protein CASSPHLAGLQETQYF.

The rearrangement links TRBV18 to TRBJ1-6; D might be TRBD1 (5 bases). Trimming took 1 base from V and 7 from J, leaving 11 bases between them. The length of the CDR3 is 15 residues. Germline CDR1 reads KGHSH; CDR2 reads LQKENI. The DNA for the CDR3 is TGTGCCAGCTCACCACAGACAGCGATCAATTCACCCCTCCACTTT. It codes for CASSPQTAINSPLHF.

This CDR3 reads CASSTQGGVYGYTF. As DNA, the CDR3 is TGTGCCAGTAGTACACAAGGAGGGGTCTATGGCTACACCTTC. The V gene is TRBV19, the J gene TRBJ1-2; maybe TRBD1 (5 bases). The V gene's germline CDR1 is LNHDA and CDR2 SQIVND (reference sequence). Trimming pared 4 bases from V and 4 bases from J, leaving 13 bases between. The CDR3 spans 14 residues.

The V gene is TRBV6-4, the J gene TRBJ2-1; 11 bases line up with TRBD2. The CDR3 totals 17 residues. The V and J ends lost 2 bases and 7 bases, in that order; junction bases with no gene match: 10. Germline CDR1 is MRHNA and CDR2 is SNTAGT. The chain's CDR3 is CASSDGASGGPPNEQFF. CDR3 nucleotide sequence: TGTGCCAGCAGTGACGGTGCTAGCGGGGGGCCACCAAATGAGCAGTTCTTC.

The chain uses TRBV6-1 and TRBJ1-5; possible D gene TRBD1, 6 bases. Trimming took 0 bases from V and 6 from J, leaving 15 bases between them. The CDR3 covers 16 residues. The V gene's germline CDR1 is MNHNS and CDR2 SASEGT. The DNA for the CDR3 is TGTGCCAGCAGTGAAGCGCGGGCGGGGGCCGCTCAGCCCCAGCATTTT. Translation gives CASSEARAGAAQPQHF.

CDR3 sequence reads: CASSLDRTGGTEAFF. The CDR3 DNA is TGTGCCAGCTCACTTGATCGGACAGGGGGCACTGAAGCTTTCTTT. The chain employs TRBV18 and TRBJ1-1; 10 bases align to TRBD1. CDR1 KGHSH and CDR2 LQKENI come from the germline V gene. V lost 4 bases and J lost 4; bases outside the gene matches: 6. The CDR3 has 15 amino acids.

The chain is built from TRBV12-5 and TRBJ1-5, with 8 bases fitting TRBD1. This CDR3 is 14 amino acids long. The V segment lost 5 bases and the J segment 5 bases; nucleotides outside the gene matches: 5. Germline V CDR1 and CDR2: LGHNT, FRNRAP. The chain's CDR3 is CASGTGTGHQPQHF. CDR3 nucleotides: TGTGCTAGTGGTACCGGGACAGGCCATCAGCCCCAGCATTTT.